Listed below are T cell receptor beta chains from one sample, sequenced in a study of T cell responses to AZD1222 COVID-19 vaccine. Clones were read by immunoSEQ multiplex PCR, and TCRdb kept only the in-frame ones, dropping some. The repertoire holds 130,000 to 150,000 clones, with approximately 89% as singletons. The sequencing used peripheral blood, collected on day 0 of AZD1222 vaccination. Source of these receptors: an adult in good health. Each CDR3 is given with its conserved first and last residue. Each record gives: D gene, clone size, J gene, V gene, CDR3 protein, CDR3 DNA. A D gene is named only where the DNA matches it firmly. Clone size is not always given. Where it is, it says once, few, many or a class for expanded clones.

>-|-|TRBJ1-2|TRBV7-3
CASSLVEGNGYTF
TGTGCCAGCAGTCTCGTGGAAGGGAATGGCTACACCTTC
>TRBD1|-|TRBJ2-1|TRBV19
CASATGTGVVDEQFF
TGTGCCAGCGCGACCGGGACAGGGGTCGTCGATGAGCAGTTCTTC
>TRBD2|-|TRBJ2-3|TRBV7-2
CASSSGEAGGDTQYF
TGTGCCAGCAGCTCCGGAGAGGCGGGGGGAGATACGCAGTATTTT
>-|-|TRBJ1-2|TRBV5-4
CASSSPGSGLGGYTF
TGTGCCAGCAGCTCCCCAGGCTCAGGCTTAGGCGGCTACACCTTC
>-|-|TRBJ2-5|TRBV7-9
CASTPGETQYF
TGTGCCAGCACCCCCGGAGAGACCCAGTACTTC
>TRBD1|few|TRBJ1-3|TRBV29-1
CSVPGQGGENTIYF
TGCAGCGTTCCGGGACAGGGTGGGGAAAACACCATATATTTT
>-|-|TRBJ1-5|TRBV27
CASSYAGYSNQPQHF
TGTGCCAGCAGCTACGCGGGGTATAGCAATCAGCCCCAGCATTTT
>TRBD2|-|TRBJ2-5|TRBV2
CASSVLASGGQETQYF
TGTGCCAGCAGTGTCTTGGCTAGCGGGGGACAAGAGACCCAGTACTTC
>-|-|TRBJ2-1|TRBV12-3/TRBV12-4
CASSYGPIWEQFF
TGTGCCAGCAGTTATGGGCCTATTTGGGAGCAGTTCTTC
>-|-|TRBJ2-2|TRBV6-1
CASSEHGIDTGELFF
TGTGCCAGCAGTGAACACGGGATTGACACCGGGGAGCTGTTTTTT
>TRBD2|-|TRBJ2-1|TRBV18
CASSPPGLAGFYNEQFF
TGTGCCAGCTCACCACCGGGACTAGCGGGCTTCTACAATGAGCAGTTCTTC
>TRBD2|-|TRBJ2-1|TRBV4-3
CASSQGLAGVFQFF
TGCGCCAGCAGCCAGGGACTAGCGGGAGTGTTTCAGTTCTTC
>TRBD1|-|TRBJ2-5|TRBV7-9
CASSSRDRGETQYF
TGTGCCAGCAGCTCCCGGGACAGGGGTGAGACCCAGTACTTC
>-|-|TRBJ2-2|TRBV18
CASSPRLHGAGGELFF
TGTGCCAGCTCACCACGTTTACATGGGGCCGGCGGGGAGCTGTTTTTT
>TRBD1|-|TRBJ2-1|TRBV2
CASLRDRGNNEQFF
TGTGCCAGCCTCCGGGACAGGGGTAACAATGAGCAGTTCTTC
>-|-|TRBJ1-1|TRBV9
CASSTVSRSEAFF
TGTGCCAGCAGCACCGTTTCGCGTTCTGAAGCTTTCTTT
>-|-|TRBJ2-7|TRBV19
CASSPRTDSYEQYF
TGTGCCAGTAGTCCGCGGACAGACTCCTACGAGCAGTACTTC
>TRBD1|-|TRBJ1-5|TRBV7-9
CASSVGTGGRSQHF
TGTGCCAGCAGCGTTGGGACAGGGGGTAGGTCCCAGCATTTT
>-|-|TRBJ2-3|TRBV2
CASSEGLPTDTQYF
TGTGCCAGCAGTGAGGGGTTACCCACAGATACGCAGTATTTT
>-|-|TRBJ1-2|TRBV18
CASSPNHLEKNHNYGYTF
TGTGCCAGCTCACCAAATCATCTGGAAAAAAACCATAACTATGGCTACACCTTC
>-|-|TRBJ1-6|TRBV6-2/TRBV6-3
CASSGEGTQVNNSPLHF
TGTGCCAGCAGTGGGGAGGGGACACAGGTTAATAATTCACCCCTCCACTTT
>-|-|TRBJ2-7|TRBV7-2
CASSLVLASYEQYF
TGTGCCAGCAGCTTAGTATTGGCTTCCTACGAGCAGTACTTC
>-|-|TRBJ2-2|TRBV3-1/TRBV3-2
CASRPGRDPANTGELFF
TGTGCCAGCCGACCGGGGCGCGACCCCGCGAACACCGGGGAGCTGTTTTTT
>TRBD2|once|TRBJ2-6|TRBV4-3
CASSLGRYSGANVLTF
TGCGCCAGCAGCCTCGGGAGGTACTCTGGGGCCAACGTCCTGACTTTC
>TRBD1|-|TRBJ1-2|TRBV2
CASRGDSGGYGYTF
TGTGCCAGCAGGGGGGACAGCGGGGGCTATGGCTACACCTTC
>-|-|TRBJ1-2|TRBV5-1
CASSLDGREGYTF
TGCGCCAGCAGCTTGGACGGACGGGAGGGCTACACCTTC
>-|-|TRBJ1-1|TRBV19
CASTAGTEAFF
TGTGCCAGTACCGCTGGCACTGAAGCTTTCTTT
>TRBD1|-|TRBJ2-5|TRBV10-3
CAISEWDSQETQYF
TGTGCCATCAGTGAGTGGGACAGCCAAGAGACCCAGTACTTC
>TRBD1|-|TRBJ2-7|TRBV6-1
CASSDYGTGVHEQYF
TGTGCCAGCAGTGATTACGGGACAGGGGTACACGAGCAGTACTTC
>TRBD2|few|TRBJ2-1|TRBV3-1/TRBV3-2
CASSSGLAGRPRFF
TGTGCCAGCAGCTCGGGACTAGCGGGACGCCCGCGGTTCTTC
>-|-|TRBJ1-1|TRBV12-3/TRBV12-4
CASSFGLEAFF
TGTGCCAGCAGTTTTGGGCTTGAAGCTTTCTTT
>TRBD1|-|TRBJ1-2|TRBV5-6
CASRPYQQGAPGYTF
TGTGCCAGCAGACCGTACCAACAGGGGGCGCCTGGCTACACCTTC
>-|-|TRBJ2-7|TRBV14
CASSQDARVSRRYEQYF
TGTGCCAGCAGCCAAGATGCCAGGGTATCTCGTCGTTACGAGCAGTACTTC
>-|-|TRBJ2-3|TRBV14
CASSLRGSDTQYF
TGTGCCAGCAGCTTAAGGGGGTCAGATACGCAGTATTTT
>TRBD2|-|TRBJ2-1|TRBV6-1
CASSDLAGSSYNEQFF
TGTGCCAGCAGTGATCTAGCGGGAAGCTCCTACAATGAGCAGTTCTTC
>-|-|TRBJ1-1|TRBV20-1
CSARAVTEAFF
TGCAGTGCTAGAGCGGTGACTGAAGCTTTCTTT
>-|-|TRBJ1-2|TRBV4-3
CASSQDARNFNYGYTF
TGCGCCAGCAGCCAAGATGCTCGGAATTTTAACTATGGCTACACCTTC
>-|-|TRBJ2-1|TRBV6-6
CASSLLGLSSYNEQFF
TGTGCCAGCAGCTTACTGGGCCTTTCTTCCTACAATGAGCAGTTCTTC
>-|once|TRBJ1-4|TRBV7-2
CASSPRGVGEKLFF
TGTGCCAGCAGCCCGAGGGGTGTGGGGGAAAAACTGTTTTTT
>-|-|TRBJ1-3|TRBV21-1
CASSMRGLGNTIYF
TGTGCCAGCAGCATGAGGGGTTTGGGAAACACCATATATTTT
>-|-|TRBJ1-5|TRBV6-2/TRBV6-3
CASSYRGTNQPQHF
TGTGCCAGCAGTTACCGTGGGACCAATCAGCCCCAGCATTTT
>-|-|TRBJ2-4|TRBV2
CASTEGLYEGTSKLAKNIQYF
TGTGCCAGCACCGAAGGTCTGTACGAGGGGACGTCTAAACTAGCCAAAAACATTCAGTACTTC
>TRBD1|-|TRBJ2-3|TRBV14
CASSSGQGRDTQYF
TGTGCCAGCAGCTCGGGACAGGGAAGAGATACGCAGTATTTT
>TRBD2|-|TRBJ2-2|TRBV5-1
CASSPGLAGPNTGELFF
TGCGCCAGCAGCCCCGGACTAGCGGGGCCCAACACCGGGGAGCTGTTTTTT
>TRBD2|-|TRBJ2-5|TRBV3-1/TRBV3-2
CASSQDGKRGQETQYF
TGTGCCAGCAGCCAAGATGGCAAGCGGGGGCAAGAGACCCAGTACTTC
>TRBD2|-|TRBJ2-5|TRBV5-6
CASSLGQRGETQYF
TGTGCCAGCAGCTTGGGACAGCGGGGAGAGACCCAGTACTTC
>-|-|TRBJ1-2|TRBV6-5
CASSLLLGGYYGYTF
TGTGCCAGCAGTCTGCTTCTAGGGGGGTACTATGGCTACACCTTC
>-|-|TRBJ1-2|TRBV29-1
CSVAAGDNYGYTF
TGCAGCGTTGCGGCAGGGGATAACTATGGCTACACCTTC
>-|-|TRBJ2-1|TRBV7-9
CASSLRVFSSYNEQFF
TGTGCCAGCAGCCTCAGGGTGTTCTCCTCCTACAATGAGCAGTTCTTC
>TRBD1|-|TRBJ1-3|TRBV6-5
CASSNRGVSGNTIYF
TGTGCCAGCAGTAACAGGGGGGTCTCTGGAAACACCATATATTTT